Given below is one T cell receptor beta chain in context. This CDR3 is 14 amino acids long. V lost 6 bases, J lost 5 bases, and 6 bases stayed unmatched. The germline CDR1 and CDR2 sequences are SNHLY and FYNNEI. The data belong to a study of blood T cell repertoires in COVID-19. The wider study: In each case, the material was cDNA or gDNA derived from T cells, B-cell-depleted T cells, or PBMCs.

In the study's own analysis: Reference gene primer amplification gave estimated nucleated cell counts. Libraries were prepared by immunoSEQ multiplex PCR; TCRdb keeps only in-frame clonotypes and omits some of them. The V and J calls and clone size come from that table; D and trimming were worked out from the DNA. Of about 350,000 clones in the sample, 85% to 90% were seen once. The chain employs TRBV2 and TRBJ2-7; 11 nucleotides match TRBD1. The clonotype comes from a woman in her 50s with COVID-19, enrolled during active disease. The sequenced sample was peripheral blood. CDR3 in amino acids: CASSGQGARNEQYF. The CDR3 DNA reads TGTGCCAGCAGCGGACAGGGGGCGAGGAACGAGCAGTACTTC.